The next 7 T cell receptor beta chains were all read from a single sample in a study of long-term antiretroviral therapy in people with HIV. The libraries were made with immunoSEQ v3.0 at survey level. TCRdb keeps only in-frame clones here, not all; method: immunoSEQ multiplex PCR. Among tens of thousands of clones listed, over 90% were seen once. The input for sequencing was unsorted PBMCs, taken more than 6 years after starting antiretroviral therapy. All receptors derive from a man under 40 with HIV.

The count of this clone is one. The rearrangement links TRBV2 to TRBJ2-3; possibly TRBD2 for D (6 bases). Germline lookup yields CDR1 SNHLY and CDR2 FYNNEI. CDR3 length: 14 residues. Trimming took 8 bases from V and 2 from J, leaving 14 bases between them. CDR3 sequence reads: CASARGSFTDTQYF. In nucleotides, the CDR3 is TGTGCCAGCGCCCGGGGGAGTTTCACAGATACGCAGTATTTT.

The chain joins TRBV7-9 to TRBJ2-3; 12 bases map to TRBD2. This CDR3 contains 16 residues. J lost 6 bases, V lost 5 bases, and 9 bases had no gene match. The germline V gene has CDR1 SEHNR and CDR2 FQNEAQ (reference sequence). In DNA form, the CDR3 reads TGTGCCAGCAGCACCCTAGCGGGAGGGGTCTTCGATACGCAGTATTTT. Amino acids: CASSTLAGGVFDTQYF.

The J gene is TRBJ2-3, the V gene TRBV5-1; D uncertain. Germline V gene sequence: CDR1 SGHRS, CDR2 YFSETQ. The CDR3 consists of 13 residues. V lost 0 bases, J lost 1 base, and 3 bases lay in between. The CDR3 bases are TGCGCCAGCAGCTTGGGGGGCACAGATACGCAGTATTTT. It translates to CASSLGGTDTQYF.

The J gene is TRBJ2-3, the V gene TRBV9; 8 nucleotides line up with TRBD2. This CDR3 contains 12 residues. Trimming removed 1 base from V and 14 bases from J; junction bases left unmatched: 6. The germline V gene encodes CDR1 SGDLS and CDR2 YYNGEE. The CDR3 region is CASSVRGGRRYF. The CDR3 DNA reads TGTGCCAGCAGCGTACGGGGGGGGCGTCGGTATTTT.

The chain carries TRBV19 and TRBJ1-3; weak D call: TRBD1 (6 bases). This CDR3 contains 13 residues. Between the trimmed V and J ends, which lost 9 bases and 0 bases, there was a span of 9 bases. Per germline, CDR1 LNHDA and CDR2 SQIVND (reference sequence). The CDR3 spells CASRTDSGNTIYF. CDR3 nucleotides: TGTGCCAGCCGGACAGACTCTGGAAACACCATATATTTT.

This chain links TRBV6-6 with TRBJ2-1; D gene unclear. Germline V gives CDR1 MNHNY, CDR2 SVGAGI (reference sequence). The CDR3 sequence is 10 residues long. The V and J ends lost 2 bases and 9 bases respectively, with 2 bases between them. The CDR3 sequence: CASSYPEQFF. As DNA, the CDR3 is TGTGCCAGCAGTTACCCTGAGCAGTTCTTC.

The chain carries TRBV4-3 and TRBJ1-2, with TRBD1 matching 9 bases. Germline assignment: CDR1 LGHNA and CDR2 YSLEER. V lost 1 base to trimming and J lost 2 bases; unmatched junction nucleotides: 11. This CDR3 spans 18 amino acids. In DNA form, the CDR3 reads TGCGCCAGCAGCCAAGGCGGGGACAGGGAGTGGGAAAACTATGGCTACACCTTC. The encoded protein is CASSQGGDREWENYGYTF.